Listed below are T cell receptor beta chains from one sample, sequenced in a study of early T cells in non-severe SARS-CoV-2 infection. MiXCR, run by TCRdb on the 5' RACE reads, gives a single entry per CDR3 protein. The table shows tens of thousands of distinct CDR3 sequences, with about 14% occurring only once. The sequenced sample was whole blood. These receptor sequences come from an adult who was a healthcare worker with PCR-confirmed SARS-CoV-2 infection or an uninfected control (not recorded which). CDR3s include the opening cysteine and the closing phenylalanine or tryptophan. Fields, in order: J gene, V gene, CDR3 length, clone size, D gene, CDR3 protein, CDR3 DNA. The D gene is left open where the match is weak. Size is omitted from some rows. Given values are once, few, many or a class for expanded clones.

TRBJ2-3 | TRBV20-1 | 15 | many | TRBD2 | CSARDQRGGTDTQYF | TGCAGTGCTAGAGACCAGCGGGGGGGCACAGATACGCAGTATTTT
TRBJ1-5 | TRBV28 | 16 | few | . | CASSSARVGGNQPQHF | TGTGCCAGCAGTTCTGCGAGGGTGGGAGGCAATCAGCCCCAGCATTTT
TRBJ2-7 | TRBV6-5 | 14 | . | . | CASSNGPAYYEQYF | TGTGCCAGCAGTAACGGACCAGCCTACTACGAGCAGTACTTC
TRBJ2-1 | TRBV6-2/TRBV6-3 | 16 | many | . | CASSYDRGRSYNEQFF | TGTGCCAGCAGTTACGACCGTGGGAGATCCTACAATGAGCAGTTCTTC
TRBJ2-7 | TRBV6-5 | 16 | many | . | CASSYRRVGQTYEQYF | TGTGCCAGCAGTTACCGTAGGGTTGGACAGACCTACGAGCAGTACTTC
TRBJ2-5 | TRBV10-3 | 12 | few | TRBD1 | CASGTGQETQYF | TGTGCCAGCGGGACAGGACAAGAGACCCAGTACTTC
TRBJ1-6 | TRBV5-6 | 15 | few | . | CASTQGGPPDSPLHF | TGTGCCAGCACCCAAGGGGGGCCACCGGATTCACCCCTCCACTTT
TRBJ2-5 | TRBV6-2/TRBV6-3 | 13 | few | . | CASRHPYQETQYF | TGTGCCAGCAGGCATCCGTACCAAGAGACCCAGTACTTC
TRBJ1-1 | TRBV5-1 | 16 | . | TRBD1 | CASSFDRGRENTEAFF | TGCGCCAGCAGCTTCGACAGGGGTAGGGAGAACACTGAAGCTTTCTTT
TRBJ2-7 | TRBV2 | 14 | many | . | CASSEAARGDEQYF | TGTGCCAGCAGTGAAGCGGCCAGGGGCGACGAGCAGTACTTC
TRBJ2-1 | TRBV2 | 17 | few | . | CASSEAQGGSTYNEQFF | TGTGCCAGCAGTGAAGCGCAGGGGGGGAGTACCTACAATGAGCAGTTCTTC
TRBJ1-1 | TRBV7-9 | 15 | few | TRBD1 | CASSLAEGTATEAFF | TGTGCCAGCAGCTTAGCGGAAGGGACAGCCACTGAAGCTTTCTTT
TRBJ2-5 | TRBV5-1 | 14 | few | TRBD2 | CASSFLAGEETQYF | TGCGCCAGCAGCTTTCTAGCGGGGGAAGAGACCCAGTACTTC
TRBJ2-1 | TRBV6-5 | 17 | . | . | CASSYWGRTSSYNEQFF | TGTGCCAGCAGTTACTGGGGGCGGACGAGCTCCTACAATGAGCAGTTCTTC
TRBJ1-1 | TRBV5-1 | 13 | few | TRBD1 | CASRSGQGAEAFF | TGCGCCAGCAGGTCGGGACAGGGGGCTGAAGCTTTCTTT
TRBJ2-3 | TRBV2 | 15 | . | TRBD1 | CASSGRTGETDTQYF | TGTGCCAGCAGTGGGAGGACAGGGGAGACAGATACGCAGTATTTT
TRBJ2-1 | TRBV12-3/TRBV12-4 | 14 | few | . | CASSLRAQGNEQFF | TGTGCCAGCAGTTTAAGGGCCCAGGGAAATGAGCAGTTCTTC
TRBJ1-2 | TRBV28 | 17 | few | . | CASSPIGAPRVPYGYTF | TGTGCCAGCAGTCCTATCGGTGCCCCCCGAGTCCCCTATGGCTACACCTTC
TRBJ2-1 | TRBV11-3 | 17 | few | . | CASSLDGGRGLYDEQFF | TGTGCCAGCAGCTTAGATGGTGGGAGGGGGCTTTATGATGAGCAGTTCTTC
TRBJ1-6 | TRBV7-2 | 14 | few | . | CASSFSQNNSPLHF | TGTGCCAGCAGCTTCTCCCAGAATAATTCACCCCTCCACTTT
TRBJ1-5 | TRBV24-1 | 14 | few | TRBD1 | CATSDTGDNQPQHF | TGTGCCACCAGTGACACAGGGGACAATCAGCCCCAGCATTTT
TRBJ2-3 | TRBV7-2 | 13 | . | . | CASSQVSTDTQYF | TGTGCCAGCAGCCAAGTCAGCACAGATACGCAGTATTTT
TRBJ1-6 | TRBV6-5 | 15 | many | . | CASSYLNAGDSPLHF | TGTGCCAGCAGTTACCTCAACGCAGGGGATTCACCCCTCCACTTT